This is a list of T cell receptor beta chains from one sample in a study of human CD8 memory T cell subsets. TCRdb reprocessed the 5' RACE reads, with one entry per CDR3 protein and no DNA. The sample includes about 17,000 distinct CDR3 sequences. The source material was CD8+ stem-like memory T cells (TSCM and TCM) sorted from PBMCs. These receptors were obtained from a human donor in good health. CDR3s include the opening cysteine and the closing phenylalanine or tryptophan. Fields, in order: clone size, V gene, J gene, CDR3 protein. Size is omitted from some rows. Given values are once, few, many or a class for expanded clones.

clone_size: .; v_call: TRBV7-6; j_call: TRBJ2-7; cdr3_aa: CASSLVGGKYGNEQYF
clone_size: .; v_call: TRBV5-6; j_call: TRBJ1-1; cdr3_aa: CASSTVTGHWEAFF
clone_size: .; v_call: TRBV21-1; j_call: TRBJ1-1; cdr3_aa: CASIKAGEEENTEAFF
clone_size: .; v_call: TRBV11-3; j_call: TRBJ2-5; cdr3_aa: CASSSRDSQETQYF
clone_size: .; v_call: TRBV4-2; j_call: TRBJ1-1; cdr3_aa: CASSQVTSSRPGAFF
clone_size: .; v_call: TRBV12-3/TRBV12-4; j_call: TRBJ2-3; cdr3_aa: CASSRKYLGADTQYF
clone_size: .; v_call: TRBV6-5; j_call: TRBJ2-7; cdr3_aa: CASSYSVGYEQYF
clone_size: .; v_call: TRBV5-1; j_call: TRBJ2-1; cdr3_aa: CASSYRPGREVDNEQFF
clone_size: .; v_call: TRBV6-6; j_call: TRBJ2-3; cdr3_aa: CASSAGTGGTDTQYF
clone_size: .; v_call: TRBV6-5; j_call: TRBJ2-5; cdr3_aa: CASSPTGINSQETQYF
clone_size: .; v_call: TRBV27; j_call: TRBJ2-7; cdr3_aa: CASSFSQGALNYEQYF
clone_size: medium-sized; v_call: TRBV28; j_call: TRBJ2-7; cdr3_aa: CASSPLGGAAYEQYF
clone_size: medium-sized; v_call: TRBV5-4; j_call: TRBJ1-1; cdr3_aa: CASSSGTGGTEAFF
clone_size: .; v_call: TRBV11-2; j_call: TRBJ2-5; cdr3_aa: CASSYLGGVETQYF
clone_size: .; v_call: TRBV6-1; j_call: TRBJ1-5; cdr3_aa: CASSPKTGYSGNQPQHF
clone_size: medium-sized; v_call: TRBV5-1; j_call: TRBJ2-7; cdr3_aa: CASSLAQGNEQYF
clone_size: .; v_call: TRBV14; j_call: TRBJ1-5; cdr3_aa: CASSPGGNQPQHF
clone_size: .; v_call: TRBV29-1; j_call: TRBJ2-7; cdr3_aa: CSVMDGSSYEQYF
clone_size: .; v_call: TRBV12-3/TRBV12-4; j_call: TRBJ1-4; cdr3_aa: CASSFSTLEKLFF
clone_size: .; v_call: TRBV12-3/TRBV12-4; j_call: TRBJ2-5; cdr3_aa: CASSLSGGETQYF
clone_size: .; v_call: TRBV2; j_call: TRBJ2-7; cdr3_aa: CASSNPGTGSSYEQYF
clone_size: medium-sized; v_call: TRBV19; j_call: TRBJ2-7; cdr3_aa: CASSMLRNDEQYF
clone_size: .; v_call: TRBV29-1; j_call: TRBJ1-3; cdr3_aa: CSVDAGALGTGNTIYF
clone_size: .; v_call: TRBV4-3; j_call: TRBJ1-5; cdr3_aa: CASSQDSVGQPQHF
clone_size: medium-sized; v_call: TRBV6-2/TRBV6-3; j_call: TRBJ1-4; cdr3_aa: CASSYGWWTEKLFF
clone_size: .; v_call: TRBV20-1; j_call: TRBJ2-7; cdr3_aa: CSARDHADTYEQYF
clone_size: medium-sized; v_call: TRBV29-1; j_call: TRBJ2-1; cdr3_aa: CSVVLGQGGEQFF
clone_size: .; v_call: TRBV4-3; j_call: TRBJ2-2; cdr3_aa: CASSQESTGELFF
clone_size: .; v_call: TRBV19; j_call: TRBJ1-1; cdr3_aa: CASSLGLGTEAFF
clone_size: .; v_call: TRBV11-2; j_call: TRBJ1-5; cdr3_aa: CASSLDPIGNQPQHF
clone_size: .; v_call: TRBV13; j_call: TRBJ1-4; cdr3_aa: CASSLVGQNEKLFF
clone_size: .; v_call: TRBV7-2; j_call: TRBJ1-2; cdr3_aa: CASSFSRGGGYTF
clone_size: .; v_call: TRBV13; j_call: TRBJ1-6; cdr3_aa: CASSLLQSSYNSPLHF
clone_size: .; v_call: TRBV2; j_call: TRBJ1-1; cdr3_aa: CASSGLGTGFTEAFF
clone_size: .; v_call: TRBV18; j_call: TRBJ2-5; cdr3_aa: CASTIGQGAVTQETQYF
clone_size: .; v_call: TRBV9; j_call: TRBJ2-5; cdr3_aa: CASSVRDGPPEETQYF
clone_size: .; v_call: TRBV6-2/TRBV6-3; j_call: TRBJ1-2; cdr3_aa: CASRKDGDYGYTF
clone_size: .; v_call: TRBV24-1; j_call: TRBJ2-5; cdr3_aa: CATSERGTGRQETQYF
clone_size: .; v_call: TRBV19; j_call: TRBJ1-5; cdr3_aa: CASTPSGGGTQHF
clone_size: .; v_call: TRBV14; j_call: TRBJ2-1; cdr3_aa: CASSQEGVGPYNEQFF
clone_size: .; v_call: TRBV7-8; j_call: TRBJ1-1; cdr3_aa: CASSSIGLNTEAFF
clone_size: .; v_call: TRBV14; j_call: TRBJ2-4; cdr3_aa: CASSPSLAKNIQYF
clone_size: .; v_call: TRBV30; j_call: TRBJ2-4; cdr3_aa: CAWDPGTGMANIQYF